These 14 T cell receptor beta chains originate from one sample sequenced in a study of shared clonotypes between healthy human individuals. Assay: immunoSEQ multiplex PCR; the TCRdb copy retains only in-frame clones and omits some. The sample records about 2.4 million clones, roughly 93% being singletons. The specimen was naive CD4+ T cells from PBMCs. Subset: CD45RA+ positively selected. These receptors were taken from a man aged 18-30 years in good health. Some clones in this sample may be carry-over from other donors' samples.

The rearrangement uses TRBV28 and TRBJ1-3; a weak D match, TRBD1 (5 bases). This CDR3 comprises 16 residues. Germline V gives CDR1 MDHEN, CDR2 SYDVKM. The V end was cut by 2 bases, the J end by 0 bases, with 11 bases between. The CDR3 is CASSLPGTVSGNTIYF. The CDR3 DNA follows: TGTGCCAGCAGTTTACCAGGGACGGTCTCTGGAAACACCATATATTTT.

The chain joins TRBV5-6 to TRBJ2-7, with D maybe TRBD1 (5 bases). Trimming took 0 bases from V and 3 from J, leaving 13 bases between them. CDR3 size: 15 residues. CDR1 is SGHDT and CDR2 is YYEEEE in the germline V gene. CDR3 residues: CASSLGMDTHYEQYF. CDR3 sequence (DNA): TGTGCCAGCAGCTTGGGTATGGACACACACTACGAGCAGTACTTC. Full variable domain (outside the CDR3, taken from reference TRBV5-6 and TRBJ2-7): DAGVTQSPTHLIKTRGQQVTLRCSPKSGHDTVSWYQQALGQGPQFIFQYYEEEERQRGNFPDRFSGHQFPNYSSELNVNALLLGDSALYLCASSLGMDTHYEQYFGPGTRLTVT.

The rearrangement links TRBV6-6 to TRBJ2-7, with 9 bases identical to TRBD1. CDR3 length equals 13 residues. The junction had 1 base not matched to a gene; V was cut back by 6 bases and J by 1 base. The germline V gene has CDR1 MNHNY and CDR2 SVGAGI (reference sequence). The CDR3 DNA sequence: TGTGCCAGCAGAGGACAGGGGTCCTACGAGCAGTACTTC. This sequence encodes CASRGQGSYEQYF.

This chain uses TRBV7-3 with TRBJ2-1, with 10 bases fitting TRBD2. The J segment lost 5 bases and the V segment lost 5 bases, leaving 15 bases of the junction unmatched. The CDR3 totals 18 residues. Germline V lookup: CDR1 SGHTA, CDR2 FQGTGA. CDR3 nucleotide sequence: TGTGCCAGCAGCCCAAGGGGGACTAGCGAGAGCCTACACAATGAGCAGTTCTTC. Protein product: CASSPRGTSESLHNEQFF.

This chain links TRBV7-3 with TRBJ2-7; 7 nucleotides agree with TRBD2. The V gene's germline CDR1 is SGHTA and CDR2 FQGTGA. The CDR3 loop spans 15 amino acids. V gave up 5 bases and J gave up 3 bases; unmatched junction bases: 10. The CDR3 bases are TGTGCCAGCAGCGTATCAGCGGGACTTAACTACGAGCAGTACTTC. Translation: CASSVSAGLNYEQYF.

The chain links TRBV5-1 to TRBJ2-3; D is unresolved. Germline V gene sequence: CDR1 SGHRS, CDR2 YFSETQ. The germline V and J ends were trimmed by 7 bases and 4 bases, with 16 bases remaining between them. The CDR3 length is 14 residues. The CDR3 protein is CASSKAGGPDTQYF. Here the CDR3 DNA reads TGCGCCAGCTCTAAGGCCGGCGGACCAGATACGCAGTATTTT.

The chain recombines TRBV11-2 with TRBJ2-7, with 10 bases aligning to TRBD1. From germline, CDR1 is SGHAT and CDR2 FQNNGV. Losses at the gene ends were 5 bases for V and 3 bases for J; bases not matched to a gene: 13. CDR3 length: 17 amino acids. CDR3 nucleotide sequence: TGTGCCAGCAGCCAGGTTGCAGGGACAGGGGTGCTCTACGAGCAGTACTTC. Translation gives CASSQVAGTGVLYEQYF.

As for this clone: The sample has other DNA sequences that encode this CDR3 too. This rearrangement joins TRBV19 to TRBJ2-7; 8 nucleotides agree with TRBD2. Germline V gives CDR1 LNHDA, CDR2 SQIVND (reference sequence). V was pared by 3 bases and J by 0 bases, with 4 bases of the junction left unmatched. The CDR3 has 15 amino acids. CDR3 amino acids: CASSILAGSSYEQYF. CDR3 DNA sequence: TGTGCCAGTAGTATTTTAGCGGGAAGCTCCTACGAGCAGTACTTC.

V gene TRBV11-2 combines with J gene TRBJ2-2; TRBD1 might be the D (6 bases). V lost 6 bases and J lost 8, with 13 bases in between. The germline V gene has CDR1 SGHAT and CDR2 FQNNGV. This CDR3 comprises 13 residues. CDR3 in amino acids: CASRTIRGGELFF. As DNA, the CDR3 is TGTGCCAGCAGAACAATCAGGGGAGGGGAGCTGTTTTTT.

CDR3 DNA sequence: TGTGCCAGCAGTCCACTAGGACAGGGTTTACACGAGCAGTACTTC. Its protein is CASSPLGQGLHEQYF. The rearrangement links TRBV27 to TRBJ2-7; 8 bases match TRBD1. CDR1 is MNHEY and CDR2 is SMNVEV in the germline V gene (reference sequence). Trimming cost V 5 bases and J 5 bases; bases outside gene matches: 11. The CDR3 is made up of 15 amino acids.

The chain links TRBV7-9 to TRBJ1-1; D gene uncertain. Trimming shortened V by 1 base and J by 1 base, and 7 bases separated the two germline ends. Germline V gives CDR1 SEHNR, CDR2 FQNEAQ (reference sequence). The CDR3 runs to 14 residues. The chain's CDR3 is CASSLGEWNTEAFF. The CDR3 DNA reads as TGTGCCAGCAGCTTAGGAGAGTGGAACACTGAAGCTTTCTTT.

The CDR3 here is CASSQELLPFYGYTF. Here the CDR3 DNA reads TGCGCCAGCAGCCAAGAACTCCTCCCCTTTTATGGCTACACCTTC. The chain carries TRBV4-3 and TRBJ1-2; D unresolved. Trimming removed 0 bases at V and 5 bases at J, with 13 bases between. Germline V gene data show CDR1 as LGHNA and CDR2 as YSLEER. The CDR3 loop spans 15 amino acids.

This clone was observed once. The chain combines TRBV28 with TRBJ2-1; the D call may be TRBD1 or TRBD2 (5 bases each). The length of the CDR3 is 15 residues. Germline V gene sequence: CDR1 MDHEN, CDR2 SYDVKM. Trimming stripped 7 bases from V and 2 bases from J, with 15 bases between. As DNA, the CDR3 is TGTGCCAGCACCGAACAGGTGGGGGCCTACAATGAGCAGTTCTTC. Translating it yields CASTEQVGAYNEQFF.

The chain joins TRBV28 to TRBJ2-1; 8 bases align to TRBD2. Germline trimming cut 4 bases from V and 5 bases from J; bases unmatched to any gene: 7. This CDR3 is built from 15 residues. The germline V gene has CDR1 MDHEN and CDR2 SYDVKM. The CDR3 loop reads CASSSAGAVDNEQFF. CDR3 nucleotides: TGTGCCAGCAGTTCAGCGGGGGCCGTAGACAATGAGCAGTTCTTC.